The rows below give T cell receptor beta chains drawn from one sample of a study of CD8 T cells in ankylosing spondylitis. TCRdb redid the calling of the 5' RACE reads with MiXCR, one entry per CDR3 protein. The sample includes 700,000 to 1,000,000 distinct CDR3 sequences, roughly 10% of them seen just once. Sequenced: blood, either unsorted or a sorted T cell fraction (not recorded which). The source is a male donor with ankylosing spondylitis. CDR3s include the opening cysteine and the closing phenylalanine or tryptophan. The D gene is left open where the match is weak. Some rows mark clone size as missing; the rest say once, few, many or name a class of expanded clone.

cdr3_nt	cdr3_aa	clone_size	v_call	j_call	d_call
TGTGCCAGCAGCTTAGGGGGGGGACATTATAATTCACCCCTCCACTTT	CASSLGGGHYNSPLHF	-	TRBV7-8	TRBJ1-6	-
TGCAGTGCTAGATTCGGCGGGGGGGAAAACGAGCAGTACTTC	CSARFGGGENEQYF	few	TRBV20-1	TRBJ2-7	TRBD2
TGTGCCAGCAGTTTATCGTTCGCAGTAAGCACAGATACGCAGTATTTT	CASSLSFAVSTDTQYF	many	TRBV27	TRBJ2-3	-
TGTGCCACCAGTAACACAGGGATGGGTACCCAAGTCCGGCAGTTCTTC	CATSNTGMGTQVRQFF	-	TRBV24-1	TRBJ2-1	-
TGCAGTGGGGGTATCAGGGGTCAGCCCCAGCATTTT	CSGGIRGQPQHF	-	TRBV20-1	TRBJ1-5	-
TGTGCCACAGAGGAGAACACTGAAGCTTTCTTT	CATEENTEAFF	few	TRBV6-2/TRBV6-3	TRBJ1-1	-
TGTGCCAGCAGTTACTACATCCAAGAGACCCAGTACTTC	CASSYYIQETQYF	few	TRBV6-2/TRBV6-3	TRBJ2-5	-
TGCGCCAGCAGCTTGGGCCTAGACACTAGCGGGAGTTTGAAGCAGTATTTT	CASSLGLDTSGSLKQYF	few	TRBV5-1	TRBJ2-3	TRBD2
TGTGCCAGTAAGAAAGCGCAGGGGACAAACACTGAAGCTTTCTTT	CASKKAQGTNTEAFF	-	TRBV19	TRBJ1-1	-
TGCAGTGCCACCCTGGGGGGAGGGAATCAGCCCCAGCATTTT	CSATLGGGNQPQHF	-	TRBV20-1	TRBJ1-5	-
TGTGCCAGCAGTCCGGTGGTGCCCTCCTACGAGCAGTACTTC	CASSPVVPSYEQYF	once	TRBV6-2/TRBV6-3	TRBJ2-7	-
TGTGCCAGCAGTTCCCAGGTTGCGGGAAGTTCCGACGAGCAGTACTTC	CASSSQVAGSSDEQYF	-	TRBV6-5	TRBJ2-7	-
TGCAGTGCTAGTGGGGGGGGTTGGACAGATACGCAGTATTTT	CSASGGGWTDTQYF	many	TRBV20-1	TRBJ2-3	TRBD2
TGTGCCAGCAGCTTCTTCTCCGGGACGGGGTCCTACAATGAGCAGTTCTTC	CASSFFSGTGSYNEQFF	few	TRBV7-9	TRBJ2-1	-